Reported below is one TCR beta chain. This clone was observed a few times. It lacks a known antigen. The sample holds no much larger clone one base away, and base qualities are not on file. TCR beta CDR3 regions were amplified from genomic DNA with the immunoSEQ v3 hsTCRB kit using bias-controlled multiplex PCR. TCR libraries were sequenced on an Illumina NextSeq 500 to roughly 2 million read pairs for survey level or 5-6 million for deep level. Concerning the study's data processing: The immunoSEQ Analyzer software assigned V, D and J genes, filtered out non-productive sequences, and reported clonality. To compare repertoires between infused TIL and blood, productive Simpson clonality was used along with the Morisita overlap index of productive TRB rearrangements. The absolute count of a clonotype in blood was estimated by multiplying the lymphocyte count by the CD3+ fraction and by the productive frequency of the clone. TCRdb stores this immuneACCESS table with in-frame sequences only. Part of the clones is absent; in the studies checked, under half of the shortfall reflects unresolved V genes, and no reason is known for the rest. The D gene and trimming were derived from the DNA, and the V and J assignments and clone size from that table. The sample table records about 59,000 clones; over 70% of these occur just once. About 1.8% of the sample rests with the top ten.

The sample is drawn from a study of TIL therapy for anti-PD-1-resistant metastatic lung cancer (dated by TCRdb to about 2021). In the study overall: Tumors were harvested before any PD-1/PD-L1 blockade; patients then received nivolumab, and those progressing received lymphodepletion, expanded TIL infusion and IL-2. Among the enrolled patients, the median age was about 50 years (range roughly 35-80), and the median tumor PD-L1 proportion score was roughly 6%. Most of the cohort had lung adenocarcinoma, including four EGFR-mutant tumors and two ALK-rearranged tumors, and half of the patients were either current or former smokers. Tumor and peripheral blood T cell receptor beta sequencing was used to track clonotypes across tumor, expanded TIL product and serial blood samples. A median non-synonymous tumor mutation burden of around 1.5 mutations per megabase was determined across the cohort by whole-exome sequencing. General findings and caveats noted by the study authors: The baseline peripheral repertoire was partially replaced by infused TIL clonotypes, which then decayed over months, and persistence showed no apparent association with response. The study protocol defined all tumor marker inferences as exploratory. The cohort was highly selected, with more treatment-naive, never-smoker and oncogene-addicted patients than typical, limiting generalizability.

There are 14 amino acids in the CDR3, from cysteine to phenylalanine inclusive. Of all the DNA, just the CDR3 is kept, 42 bases in frame from base 1. Trimming takes 1 base from V and 3 bases from J, and the germline ends sit 10 bases apart. The germline V gene provides CDR1 SGHNT and CDR2 YENEEA. The label giving this sample's time point can be read as: pre-treatment sample, taken before nivolumab and TIL therapy. Adults with stage 4 NSCLC were enrolled from 2017 to early 2020 in a dual-center phase I trial. The samples were obtained from a phase I trial that was single-arm and open-label and tested tumor-infiltrating lymphocyte therapy combined with nivolumab in advanced non-small cell lung cancer. Blood mononuclear cells were isolated from EDTA tubes by Ficoll gradient and were snap-frozen as pellets, and DNA was extracted with a Qiagen mini-prep kit.

The sequenced sample was blood, obtained at baseline. The receptor chain draws on TRBV11-3 and TRBJ2-7; the D gene is not confidently resolved. This clonotype originated in a person aged 25 to 80 with non-small cell lung cancer. In nucleotide form, the sequence is TGTGCCAGCAGCTTAGGCGCGTATAACTACGAGCAGTACTTC. Its protein is CASSLGAYNYEQYF.